Presented here are 24 T cell receptor beta chains from one specimen sequenced in a study of blood T cell repertoires in COVID-19. Assay: immunoSEQ multiplex PCR; the TCRdb copy retains only in-frame clones and omits some. The data contain under 250,000 clones, around 83% of them singletons. What was sequenced was peripheral blood. These receptor sequences come from an older woman with COVID-19, enrolled during active disease.

The rearrangement uses TRBV7-2 and TRBJ1-5; no firm D call. Germline V gene data show CDR1 as SGHTA and CDR2 as FQGNSA. The CDR3 is made up of 14 amino acids. Trimming stripped 0 bases from V and 4 bases from J, with 7 bases between. The CDR3 loop is CASSLALPNQPQHF. In DNA form, the CDR3 reads TGTGCCAGCAGCTTAGCCCTTCCTAATCAGCCCCAGCATTTT. Looking up the rest from reference TRBV7-2 and TRBJ1-5 gives the full variable domain: GAGVSQSPSNKVTEKGKDVELRCDPISGHTALYWYRQSLGQGLEFLIYFQGNSAPDKSGLPSDRFSAERTGGSVSTLTIQRTQQEDSAVYLCASSLALPNQPQHFGDGTRLSIL.

In its sample, this clone was seen a few times. V and J are TRBV11-2 and TRBJ2-3; no clear D. The CDR3 is made up of 12 amino acids. V was shortened by 4 bases and J by 2 bases, with 4 bases between the two germline ends. Germline loops: CDR1 SGHAT, CDR2 FQNNGV. As DNA, the CDR3 is TGTGCCAGCAGCTCCTACACAGATACGCAGTATTTT. Protein: CASSSYTDTQYF.

This sequence joins TRBV6-5 and TRBJ2-3, with D possibly matching TRBD2 (5 bases). The CDR3 covers 13 residues. The germline V gene has CDR1 MNHEY and CDR2 SVGAGI. Between the trimmed V and J ends, which lost 10 bases and 8 bases, there was a span of 19 bases. The CDR3 is CATAQFGGSTQYF. The CDR3, as DNA: TGTGCCACAGCACAATTCGGAGGAAGTACGCAGTATTTT.

This clone was seen only a few times. V usage is TRBV5-4 and J usage is TRBJ2-4; TRBD2 aligns across 11 bases. CDR3 length: 17 residues. Germline CDR1 SGHNT, CDR2 YYREEE (reference sequence). Trimming cost V 6 bases and J 0 bases; bases outside gene matches: 8. The CDR3 spells CASTKQTSGIAKNIQYF. CDR3 DNA sequence: TGTGCCAGCACCAAACAGACTAGCGGGATAGCCAAAAACATTCAGTACTTC.

The V call is TRBV2, the J call TRBJ2-1; 9 nucleotides match TRBD2. Germline trimming cut 6 bases from V and 10 bases from J; bases unmatched to any gene: 13. CDR1 and CDR2 (germline): SNHLY, FYNNEI. The CDR3 sequence is 15 residues long. CDR3 region: CASSDAGGPWREQFF. Written as DNA, the CDR3 is TGTGCCAGCAGCGATGCGGGAGGGCCCTGGCGGGAGCAGTTCTTC.

The chain employs TRBV5-1 and TRBJ2-3; D possibly corresponds to TRBD2 (6 bases). Germline-derived CDR1 and CDR2 are SGHRS and YFSETQ. The CDR3 has 14 amino acids. The germline V and J ends were trimmed by 4 bases and 0 bases, with 9 bases remaining between them. CDR3 bases: TGCGCCAGCAGCCCGGGGGACAGCACAGATACGCAGTATTTT. As protein: CASSPGDSTDTQYF.

The chain recombines TRBV6-5 with TRBJ1-1; D call uncertain. The CDR3 loop spans 14 amino acids. V was trimmed by 6 bases and J by 0 bases, leaving 11 bases between them. Germline V lookup: CDR1 MNHEY, CDR2 SVGAGI. This chain's CDR3 is CASRPELMNTEAFF. The DNA for the CDR3 is TGTGCCAGCAGACCCGAACTAATGAACACTGAAGCTTTCTTT.

The chain carries TRBV7-3 and TRBJ2-2; 12 bases are shared with TRBD1. The CDR3 has 17 amino acids. Germline V gene lookup returns CDR1 SGHTA and CDR2 FQGTGA. J was trimmed by 2 bases and V by 4 bases; bases with no gene match: 5. CDR3 bases: TGTGCCAGCAGCTCCCGGGACAGGGGGCCAAACACCGGGGAGCTGTTTTTT. The encoded protein is CASSSRDRGPNTGELFF.

The chain joins TRBV29-1 to TRBJ2-5; TRBD1 agrees at 9 bases. The germline V gene has CDR1 SQVTM and CDR2 ANQGSEA. The CDR3 is made up of 13 amino acids. Germline trimming cut 5 bases from V and 4 bases from J; bases unmatched to any gene: 5. The chain's CDR3 is CSVRQGVAETQYF. The CDR3 DNA sequence: TGCAGCGTTAGACAGGGGGTTGCAGAGACCCAGTACTTC.

The chain has TRBV4-1 and TRBJ1-6; 8 nucleotides align to TRBD1. V gave up 4 bases and J gave up 7 bases; unmatched junction bases: 12. The length of the CDR3 is 17 residues. Germline V gene data show CDR1 as MGHRA and CDR2 as YSYEKL. CDR3 in DNA: TGCGCCAGCAGCCCGAGACCATCGGGACAGGTGAATTCACCCCTCCACTTT. Translation: CASSPRPSGQVNSPLHF.

The CDR3 DNA reads TGTGCCATCAGTGAGTCAGAACAGTACACTGAAGCTTTCTTT. Its protein product is CAISESEQYTEAFF. V gene TRBV10-3 combines with J gene TRBJ1-1; no clear D. V dropped 0 bases and J dropped 3 bases, with 8 bases sitting between them. CDR3 length equals 14 residues. Germline V gene sequence: CDR1 ENHRY, CDR2 SYGVKD.

The chain recombines TRBV11-3 with TRBJ2-3, with a possible D match to TRBD1 (5 bases). This CDR3 region has 15 residues. The germline V gene has CDR1 SGHNT and CDR2 YENEEA. Deletions cut 1 base from V and 2 bases from J, with 10 bases between. The DNA of the CDR3 is TGTGCCAGCAGCTTAGGACAGAAGTTCACAGATACGCAGTATTTT. This encodes CASSLGQKFTDTQYF. Combining the CDR3 with reference TRBV11-3 and TRBJ2-3 gives the whole variable domain EAGVVQSPRYKIIEKKQPVAFWCNPISGHNTLYWYLQNLGQGPELLIRYENEEAVDDSQLPKDRFSAERLKGVDSTLKIQPAELGDSAVYLCASSLGQKFTDTQYFGPGTRLTVL.

The rearrangement uses TRBV30 and TRBJ1-5, with D possibly TRBD1 on 6 matching bases. Per germline, CDR1 GTSNPN and CDR2 SVGIG (reference sequence). Deletions cut 0 bases from V and 2 bases from J, with 17 bases between. The CDR3 is 17 amino acids. CDR3 nucleotide sequence: TGTGCCTGGAGTGTGGGGGGGCTCACCACTCGCAATCAGCCCCAGCATTTT. It specifies CAWSVGGLTTRNQPQHF.

This rearrangement joins TRBV28 to TRBJ2-7; 7 nucleotides line up with TRBD1. The V and J ends lost 5 bases and 3 bases, in that order; junction bases with no gene match: 10. The CDR3 consists of 15 residues. Germline CDR1 and CDR2: MDHEN and SYDVKM. The CDR3 nucleotides read TGTGCCAGCAGTCCTGTACAGGGGATTGGCTACGAGCAGTACTTC. Its translation: CASSPVQGIGYEQYF.

To note about this clone: The sample has other DNA sequences that encode this CDR3 too. This chain joins TRBV2 and TRBJ2-7; the D is unclear. This CDR3 has 11 amino acids. The germline CDR1 and CDR2 sequences are SNHLY and FYNNEI. With 6 bases removed from V and 1 base from J, the gap between germline ends came to 4 bases. CDR3 sequence reads: CASRESYEQYF. The CDR3 DNA follows: TGTGCCAGCAGGGAGTCCTACGAGCAGTACTTC.

The chain couples TRBV5-4 to TRBJ1-2, with 7 bases lining up with TRBD1. CDR3 length equals 12 residues. The J segment lost 8 bases and the V segment lost 9 bases, leaving 10 bases of the junction unmatched. From germline, CDR1 is SGHNT and CDR2 YYREEE (reference sequence). Written as DNA, the CDR3 is TGTGCCACCACCCGACAGGGTGAAGGCTACACCTTC. Translated: CATTRQGEGYTF.

The J gene is TRBJ1-1, the V gene TRBV30, with 8 bases lining up with TRBD1. Germline V gene sequence: CDR1 GTSNPN, CDR2 SVGIG (reference sequence). With V trimmed by 4 bases and J by 6 bases, 16 bases remained unmatched. The CDR3 has 16 residues. DNA for the CDR3: TGTGCCTGGAACCCGGACAGGGTAAGTAAGTCCGCTGAAGCTTTCTTT. Encoded protein: CAWNPDRVSKSAEAFF. Drawing the rest from reference TRBV30 and TRBJ1-1, the complete variable domain is SQTIHQWPATLVQPVGSPLSLECTVEGTSNPNLYWYRQAAGRGLQLLFYSVGIGQISSEVPQNLSASRPQDRQFILSSKKLLLSDSGFYLCAWNPDRVSKSAEAFFGQGTRLTVV.

J is TRBJ2-1 and V is TRBV28; D might be TRBD1 (5 bases). The germline gives CDR1 MDHEN, CDR2 SYDVKM. The CDR3 has 16 residues. Trimming took 4 bases from V and 4 from J, leaving 17 bases between them. The CDR3 region has the DNA TGTGCCAGCAGTTCCCCTACAGGTCGATCATACAATGAGCAGTTCTTC. Translated: CASSSPTGRSYNEQFF.

This clone came up a few times. The chain links TRBV6-5 to TRBJ2-7; 7 bases agree with TRBD2. The CDR3 is made up of 15 amino acids. The ends lost 0 bases at V and 3 bases at J; junction bases unmatched: 5. CDR1 and CDR2 (germline): MNHEY, SVGAGI. CDR3 DNA sequence: TGTGCCAGCAGTTACTCTGTGGGAGGGCTCTACGAGCAGTACTTC. Protein sequence: CASSYSVGGLYEQYF.

This chain links TRBV6-5 with TRBJ2-1, with 7 bases that match TRBD2. Germline V gene sequence: CDR1 MNHEY, CDR2 SVGAGI. This CDR3 has 15 residues. V lost 4 bases to trimming and J lost 4 bases; unmatched junction nucleotides: 7. CDR3 region: CASSFSGTTYNEQFF. CDR3 coding DNA: TGTGCCAGCAGTTTCTCAGGGACTACATACAATGAGCAGTTCTTC.

This CDR3 is CASSQDWDSSYNSPLHF. The CDR3 bases are TGCGCCAGCAGCCAAGACTGGGACAGCTCCTATAATTCACCCCTCCACTTT. The chain links TRBV4-1 to TRBJ1-6; 7 nucleotides align to TRBD1. CDR3 length: 17 residues. Per the germline V gene, CDR1 is MGHRA and CDR2 is YSYEKL. With 0 bases clipped from V and 0 bases from J, the junction kept 2 bases outside the gene matches.

The chain joins TRBV12-3 or TRBV12-4 to TRBJ2-7, with D possibly matching TRBD1 (6 bases). The germline V and J ends were trimmed by 5 bases and 4 bases, with 9 bases remaining between them. CDR3 length equals 12 residues. The CDR3 sequence: CASSLQGYEQYF. The CDR3 DNA sequence: TGTGCCAGCAGTCTACAGGGATACGAGCAGTACTTC.

This clone has a handful of counts. The chain has TRBV18 and TRBJ1-5; TRBD1 matches 10 bases. The CDR3 runs to 15 residues. V was pared by 6 bases and J by 1 base, with 3 bases of the junction left unmatched. Germline-derived CDR1 and CDR2 are KGHSH and LQKENI. The CDR3 nucleotides are TGTGCCAGCTCTCCGGGACAGGGGAGCAATCAGCCCCAGCATTTT. Its translation is CASSPGQGSNQPQHF.

The V call is TRBV6-5, the J call TRBJ2-1, with no clear D. The CDR3 is 13 residues long. The V gene's germline CDR1 is MNHEY and CDR2 SVGAGI. The V and J ends lost 8 bases and 6 bases respectively, with 14 bases between them. The CDR3 DNA follows: TGTGCCAGCTACCACCTAGGCCGCAATGAGCAGTTCTTC. Encoded protein: CASYHLGRNEQFF.